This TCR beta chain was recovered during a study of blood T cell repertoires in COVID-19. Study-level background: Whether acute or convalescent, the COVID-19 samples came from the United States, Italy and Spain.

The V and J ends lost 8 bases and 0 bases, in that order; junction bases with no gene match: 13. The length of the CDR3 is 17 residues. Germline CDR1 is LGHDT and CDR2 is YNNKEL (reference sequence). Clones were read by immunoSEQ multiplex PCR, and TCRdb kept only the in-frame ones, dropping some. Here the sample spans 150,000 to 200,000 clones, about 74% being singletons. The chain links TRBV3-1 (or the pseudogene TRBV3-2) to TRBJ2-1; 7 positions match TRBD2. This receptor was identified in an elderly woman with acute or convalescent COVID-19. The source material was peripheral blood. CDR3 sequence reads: CASPPFLAVLSYNEQFF. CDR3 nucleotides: TGTGCCAGCCCTCCGTTCCTAGCGGTCCTCTCCTACAATGAGCAGTTCTTC.